The TCR beta chain described here comes from a study of shared clonotypes between healthy human individuals. Assay execution took place at the deep level. Profiled with immunoSEQ multiplex PCR; TCRdb holds only in-frame clones, not every one. The sample yields about 2,200,000 clones, just over 90% seen once. This clone was detected only once. Naive CD8 cells comprised CD45RO-negative, CCR7-positively selected cells, excluding terminally differentiated effector memory CD45RA+ cells. The receptor was derived from a man between 18 and 35 years old in good health. Some clones in this sample may be carry-over from other donors' samples. Input material: naive CD8+ T cells from PBMCs.

The CDR3 reads CASSQRGWSYEQYF. The CDR3 nucleotides are TGTGCCAGCAGTCAAAGGGGTTGGTCCTACGAGCAGTACTTC. The J gene is TRBJ2-7, the V gene TRBV27; tentatively, D is TRBD1 (5 bases). V shed 5 bases and J shed 1 base, with 12 bases lying between them. Germline V gene sequence: CDR1 MNHEY, CDR2 SMNVEV (reference sequence). The CDR3 is made up of 14 amino acids.